One and the same sample provided the 14 T cell receptor beta chains below, sequenced in a study of cytomegalovirus exposure and HLA in healthy donors. With 60 Vbeta and 13 Jbeta primers, the PCR was carried out. Libraries were prepared by immunoSEQ multiplex PCR; TCRdb keeps only in-frame clonotypes and omits some of them. This sample's table has approximately 120,000 clones. Sequencing was done on a sample of PBMCs. The receptors stem from a woman in her sixties or seventies in good health and CMV-seronegative.

The rearrangement uses TRBV5-4 and TRBJ2-5, with TRBD2 identical over 9 bases. J was trimmed by 5 bases and V by 2 bases; bases with no gene match: 4. In germline, CDR1 is SGHNT, CDR2 YYREEE (reference sequence). This CDR3 region has 14 residues. The CDR3 coding sequence is TGTGCCAGCAGCTTCCGCCTAGCGGGGGAGACCCAGTACTTC. This codes for CASSFRLAGETQYF.

The chain joins TRBV5-4 to TRBJ2-1; weak D call: TRBD2 (6 bases). V was pared by 4 bases and J by 7 bases, with 9 bases between. Germline loops: CDR1 SGHNT, CDR2 YYREEE (reference sequence). The CDR3 runs 12 residues. The CDR3 DNA sequence: TGTGCCAGCAGCCGAGGGAGGAATGAGCAGTTCTTC. This translates into CASSRGRNEQFF.

The chain uses TRBV15 and TRBJ1-1; D is possibly TRBD1 (6 bases). This CDR3 is built from 14 residues. CDR1 is LNHNV, CDR2 YYDKDF, per germline (reference sequence). V lost 5 bases and J lost 1, with 11 bases in between. CDR3 loop: CATSDRGKNTEAFF. CDR3 bases: TGTGCCACCAGCGATAGGGGGAAGAACACTGAAGCTTTCTTT.

The chain couples TRBV6-6 to TRBJ1-4; 7 nucleotides line up with TRBD1. The CDR3 has 14 residues. V was pared by 5 bases and J by 8 bases, with 8 bases of the junction left unmatched. CDR1 is MNHNY and CDR2 is SVGAGI in the germline V gene (reference sequence). CDR3 in amino acids: CASSPTGTVEKLFF. The CDR3 DNA reads TGTGCCAGCAGTCCGACAGGGACAGTCGAAAAACTGTTTTTT.

This chain links TRBV11-3 with TRBJ2-3; D gene uncertain. Per germline, CDR1 SGHNT and CDR2 YENEEA. V was pared by 5 bases and J by 2 bases, with 5 bases between. This CDR3 region has 12 residues. This chain's CDR3 is CASSPITDTQYF. The CDR3 nucleotides are TGTGCCAGCAGCCCCATCACAGATACGCAGTATTTT.

This chain uses TRBV19 with TRBJ1-1, with 10 bases lining up with TRBD1. This CDR3 is 14 amino acids long. Germline V gene sequence: CDR1 LNHDA, CDR2 SQIVND (reference sequence). CDR3 bases: TGTGCTGCCCGGGACAGGGGCGTGAACACTGAAGCTTTCTTT. This translates into CAARDRGVNTEAFF.

This chain uses TRBV25-1 with TRBJ2-7; D might be TRBD1 (5 bases). Germline V lookup: CDR1 MGHDK, CDR2 SYGVNS. This CDR3 has 14 residues. V was pared by 7 bases and J by 3 bases, with 16 bases between. CDR3 loop: CASTGRGSYYEQYF. CDR3 DNA sequence: TGTGCCAGCACCGGTAGGGGATCTTACTACGAGCAGTACTTC.

This sequence joins TRBV27 and TRBJ2-3, with 7 bases aligning to TRBD1. CDR1 and CDR2 (germline): MNHEY, SMNVEV (reference sequence). The CDR3 extends over 17 amino acids. With 3 bases clipped from V and 1 base from J, the junction kept 10 bases outside the gene matches. The DNA of the CDR3 is TGTGCCAGCAGTTTCTCCTCGACAGGGTTTGGCACAGATACGCAGTATTTT. This translates into CASSFSSTGFGTDTQYF.

The chain couples TRBV19 to TRBJ2-7; perhaps TRBD2 as D (6 bases). Germline V lookup: CDR1 LNHDA, CDR2 SQIVND (reference sequence). CDR3 length: 16 amino acids. Trimming removed 4 bases at V and 0 bases at J, with 16 bases between. The DNA for the CDR3 is TGTGCCAGTAGTACGGTTCGCGGGGTCGTCTCCTACGAGCAGTACTTC. This codes for CASSTVRGVVSYEQYF.

This chain links TRBV10-3 with TRBJ1-1; 11 nucleotides match TRBD1. The CDR3 is 20 amino acids. After removal of 3 bases from V and 4 bases from J, the junction contained 19 bases not matched to a gene. CDR1 ENHRY and CDR2 SYGVKD come from the germline V gene. The chain's CDR3 is CAISEYYGQGALGHTTEAFF. CDR3 DNA sequence: TGTGCCATCAGTGAATACTATGGACAGGGGGCTCTGGGGCATACCACTGAAGCTTTCTTT.

CDR3 in DNA: TGCGCCAGCAGCTTGGGACCCCCAGGAACTACAGATACGCAGTATTTT. This gives the protein CASSLGPPGTTDTQYF. The chain employs TRBV5-1 and TRBJ2-3; D not resolved. The germline V gene encodes CDR1 SGHRS and CDR2 YFSETQ. The V and J ends lost 0 bases and 3 bases respectively, with 14 bases between them. The CDR3 has 16 residues.

J is TRBJ2-1 and V is TRBV27; TRBD1 matches 10 bases. This CDR3 comprises 17 residues. Per the germline V gene, CDR1 is MNHEY and CDR2 is SMNVEV (reference sequence). V trimming: 2 bases; J trimming: 6 bases; junction bases outside the gene matches: 10. The CDR3 loop reads CASSLVSPGQGFNEQFF. CDR3 nucleotides: TGTGCCAGCAGTTTAGTTTCCCCGGGACAGGGGTTCAATGAGCAGTTCTTC.

The V and J genes are TRBV6-5 and TRBJ2-5; 8 positions agree with TRBD1. The CDR3 sequence is 15 residues long. The J segment lost 13 bases and the V segment lost 2 bases, leaving 15 bases of the junction unmatched. Per the germline V gene, CDR1 is MNHEY and CDR2 is SVGAGI. The CDR3 region is CASSYAGQGSGEPYF. CDR3 DNA: TGTGCCAGCAGTTACGCCGGACAGGGATCGGGGGAGCCGTACTTC.

The genes are TRBV5-1 and TRBJ1-6; 10 bases fit TRBD1. From germline, CDR1 is SGHRS and CDR2 YFSETQ. V was clipped by 1 base and J by 11 bases; unmatched bases: 9. The CDR3 covers 16 residues. The CDR3 bases are TGCGCCAGCAGCTTGAGGGACAGGGGAGTCGAAGCACCCCTCCACTTT. Translation gives CASSLRDRGVEAPLHF.